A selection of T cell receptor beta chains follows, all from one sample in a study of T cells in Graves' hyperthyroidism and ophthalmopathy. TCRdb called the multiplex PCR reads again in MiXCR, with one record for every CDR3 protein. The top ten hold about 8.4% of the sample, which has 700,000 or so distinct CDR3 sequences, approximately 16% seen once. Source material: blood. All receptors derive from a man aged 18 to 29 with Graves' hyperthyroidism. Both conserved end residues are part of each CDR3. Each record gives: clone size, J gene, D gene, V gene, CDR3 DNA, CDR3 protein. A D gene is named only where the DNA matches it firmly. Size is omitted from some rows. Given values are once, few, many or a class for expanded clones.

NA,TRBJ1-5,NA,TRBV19,TGTGCCAGTAGGTTCCTTGGCAATCAGCCCCAGCATTTT,CASRFLGNQPQHF
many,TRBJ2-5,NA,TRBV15,TGTGCCACCAGCCCTCCTAGCGGGACAGGGCAAGAGACCCAGTACTTC,CATSPPSGTGQETQYF
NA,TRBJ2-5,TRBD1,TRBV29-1,TGCAGCGTTGAGGCAAACAGGGGGCAAGAGACCCAGTACTTC,CSVEANRGQETQYF
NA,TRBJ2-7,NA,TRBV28,TGTGCCAGCAGTTTACGGGGCAGCCACTACGAGCAGTACTTC,CASSLRGSHYEQYF
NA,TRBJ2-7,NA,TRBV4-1,TGCGCCAGCAGCCAATACGAGGGAAGCTCCTACGAGCAGTACTTC,CASSQYEGSSYEQYF
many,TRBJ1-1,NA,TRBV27,TGTGCCAGCAGAATTGGACAGAACACTGAAGCTTTCTTT,CASRIGQNTEAFF
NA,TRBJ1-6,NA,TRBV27,TGTGCCAGCAGCACCGGCGGCTCCTATAATTCACCCCTCCACTTT,CASSTGGSYNSPLHF
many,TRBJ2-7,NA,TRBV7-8,TGTGCCAGCAGCTTAGCGGGGGCGGCTGGGCAGTACTTC,CASSLAGAAGQYF
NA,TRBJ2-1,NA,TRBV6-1,TGTGCCAGCAGGAGACAGGCCGGCGATGAGCAGTTCTTC,CASRRQAGDEQFF
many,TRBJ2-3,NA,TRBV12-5,TGTGCTAGTGTCCGAGGAACTAGCACAGATACGCAGTATTTT,CASVRGTSTDTQYF
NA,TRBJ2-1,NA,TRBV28,TGTGCCAGCAGCGGGCTAGACGGATCTAAGGGGTCCTACAATGAGCAGTTCTTC,CASSGLDGSKGSYNEQFF
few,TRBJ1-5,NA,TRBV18,TGTGCCAGCTCACCATCCGGGACATCGGATCAGCCCCAGCATTTT,CASSPSGTSDQPQHF
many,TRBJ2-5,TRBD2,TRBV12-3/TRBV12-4,TGTGCCAGCAGTGCACTAGCGGTCAGACCGGCAGAGACCCAGTACTTC,CASSALAVRPAETQYF
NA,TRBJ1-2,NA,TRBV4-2,TGTGCCAGCGGCTACCCTACTTTATATGGCTACACCTTC,CASGYPTLYGYTF
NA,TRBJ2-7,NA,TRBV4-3,TGCGCCAGCAGCGCAGATTCAGGTTACGAGCAGTACTTC,CASSADSGYEQYF
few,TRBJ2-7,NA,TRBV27,TGTGCCAGCAGTTCCCCTGTTAGCGCCTACTCCTACGAGCAGTACTTC,CASSSPVSAYSYEQYF
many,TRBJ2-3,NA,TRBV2,TGTGCCAGTCTGCCAGCGGAACCCACAGATACGCAGTATTTT,CASLPAEPTDTQYF
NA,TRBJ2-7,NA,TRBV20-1,TGCAGTGCGCCTTCGGGAAAGCAGTACTTC,CSAPSGKQYF
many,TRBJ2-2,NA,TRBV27,TGTGCCAGCAGTCGAAGGGGCCTAGCAGAAGTAACCGGGGAGCTGTTTTTT,CASSRRGLAEVTGELFF
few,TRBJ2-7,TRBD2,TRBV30,TGTGCCTGGAGCAGGGGACTAGCGGGGGCATACGAGCAGTACTTC,CAWSRGLAGAYEQYF
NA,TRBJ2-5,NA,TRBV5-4,TGTGCCAGCCGAAGGTCGGAGCAAGAGACCCAGTACTTC,CASRRSEQETQYF
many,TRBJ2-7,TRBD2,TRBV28,TGTGCCAGCAGTACGGGACTAGCGGACACCTACGAGCAGTACTTC,CASSTGLADTYEQYF
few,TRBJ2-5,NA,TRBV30,TGTGCCTGGAGTGTAAATGACAGATGGCTGGAGACCCAGTACTTC,CAWSVNDRWLETQYF
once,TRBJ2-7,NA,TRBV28,TGTGCCTGCAGTTTAGCAGGCCGCTCCTACGAGCAGTACTTC,CACSLAGRSYEQYF
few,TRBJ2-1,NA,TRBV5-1,TGCGCCAGCAGCTTGGAGTCGCGGGTTAGCTACAATGAGCAGTTCTTC,CASSLESRVSYNEQFF
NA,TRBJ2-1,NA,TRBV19,TGTGCCAGTAGTACCTGGGGACGATCCCGCAATGAGCAGTTCTTC,CASSTWGRSRNEQFF
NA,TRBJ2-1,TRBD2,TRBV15,TGTGCCACCAGCAGAGATAGCGGGATCGACTACAATGAGCAGTTCTTC,CATSRDSGIDYNEQFF
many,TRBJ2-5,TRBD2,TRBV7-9,TGTGCCAGCAGCCCTGGACTAGCGGATCCACAAGAGACCCAGTACTTC,CASSPGLADPQETQYF
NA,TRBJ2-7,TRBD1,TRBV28,TGTGCCAGCACGGACCGGACAGGGGCGGTCGAGCAGTACTTC,CASTDRTGAVEQYF
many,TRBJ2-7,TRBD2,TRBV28,TGTGCCAGCAGGGAGCTAGCGGGAACCCTTGGGGAGCAGTACTTC,CASRELAGTLGEQYF
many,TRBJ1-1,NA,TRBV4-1,TGCGCCAGCAGCCAAGGGGGCGGGTTGTGGAACACTGAAGCTTTCTTT,CASSQGGGLWNTEAFF
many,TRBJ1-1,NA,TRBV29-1,TGCAGCGTGTCGGAGGGCATGAACACTGAAGCTTTCTTT,CSVSEGMNTEAFF
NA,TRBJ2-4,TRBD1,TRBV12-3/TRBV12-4,TGTGCCAGCAGTTTAGGGGACAGGCCCATTCAGTACTTC,CASSLGDRPIQYF
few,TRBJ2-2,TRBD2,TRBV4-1,TGCGCCAGCAGCCAAGCCGGGGGGGGGCGGCGCCCCGGGGAGCTGTTTTTT,CASSQAGGGRRPGELFF
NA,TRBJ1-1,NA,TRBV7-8,TGTGCCAGCAGCCCCCGTCAGTACCAACAGGCACGGCCTGAAGCTTTCTTT,CASSPRQYQQARPEAFF
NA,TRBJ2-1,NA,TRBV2,TGTGCGAGCGGGGACAACCGGGGGGTGCAGTTCTTC,CASGDNRGVQFF
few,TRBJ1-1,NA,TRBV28,TGTGCCAGCAGCCGCGACAGGAATGGTCGAGCTTTCTTT,CASSRDRNGRAFF
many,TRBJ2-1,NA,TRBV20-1,TGCAGTGCAATACAGGGAGCATTGCAGTTCTTC,CSAIQGALQFF
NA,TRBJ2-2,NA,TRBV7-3,TGTGCCAGCAGCTTATTGGTGGGGTCCGGGGAGCTGTCCTTT,CASSLLVGSGELSF
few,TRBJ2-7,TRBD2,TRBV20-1,TGCAGTGCTAGAGGCCTTGCGGGAGTCATAGTGTCCGAGCAGTACTTC,CSARGLAGVIVSEQYF
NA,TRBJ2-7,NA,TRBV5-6,TGTGCCAGCAGCTCAACAGGGAAGGGCTACGAGCAGTACTTC,CASSSTGKGYEQYF
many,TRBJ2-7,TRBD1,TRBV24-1,TGTGCCACCAGTGACACGTCGGGACAGAACTCCTACGAGCAGTACTTC,CATSDTSGQNSYEQYF
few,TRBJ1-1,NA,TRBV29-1,TGCAGCGCCGAGGCGGAGAACACTGAAGCTTTCTTT,CSAEAENTEAFF
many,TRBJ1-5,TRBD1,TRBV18,TGTGCCAGCTCACCACCGGACAGGGGGCAACAGCCCCAGCATTTT,CASSPPDRGQQPQHF
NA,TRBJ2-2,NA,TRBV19,TGTGCCAGTCGGAGTCGGACACGGAATACCGGGGAGCTGTTTTTT,CASRSRTRNTGELFF
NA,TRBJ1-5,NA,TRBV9,TGTGCCAGCAGCGTAGAGGGGACCGCTAATCAGCCCCAGCATTTT,CASSVEGTANQPQHF
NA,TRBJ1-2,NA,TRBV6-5,TGTGCCAGCAGTTCCGGCAGTCGAGGATATGGCTACACCTTC,CASSSGSRGYGYTF
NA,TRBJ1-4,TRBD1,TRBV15,TGTGCCACAAACAGGGGAAAGAATGAAAATGAAAAACTGTTTTTT,CATNRGKNENEKLFF
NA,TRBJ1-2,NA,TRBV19,TGTGCCAGTAGTCTTCTCGTGTCTCGAGGTCGAGGCGGCTACACCTTC,CASSLLVSRGRGGYTF
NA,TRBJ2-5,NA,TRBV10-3,TGTGCCATCAGGAACCCTAGCGAAGAGACCCAGTACTTC,CAIRNPSEETQYF
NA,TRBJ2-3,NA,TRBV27,TGTGCCAGCAGTTCCCCTCCTCGGTCAGATACGCAGTATTTT,CASSSPPRSDTQYF
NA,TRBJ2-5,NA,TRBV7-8,TGTGCCAGCAGCTTAGCAGGGACTCACCGCCAAGAGACCCAGTACTTC,CASSLAGTHRQETQYF
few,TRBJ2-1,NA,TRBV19,TGTGCCAGTAACAGTGGGGGAACTGAGCAGTTCTTC,CASNSGGTEQFF
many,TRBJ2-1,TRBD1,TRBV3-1,TGTGCCAGCAGCCAATTGATGGCCCAGACAGGGCACAATGAGCAGTTCTTC,CASSQLMAQTGHNEQFF
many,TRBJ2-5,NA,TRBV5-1,TGCGCCAGCAGCTTGGAATCCCGGCAGGGGACCCAGTACTTC,CASSLESRQGTQYF
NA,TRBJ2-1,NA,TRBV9,TGTGCCAGCGGCGTAGAGAGTGAGCAGTTCTTC,CASGVESEQFF
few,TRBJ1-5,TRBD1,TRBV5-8,TGTGCCAGCAGCTTGGTGGGACAGGGGGGTCAGCCCCAGCATTTT,CASSLVGQGGQPQHF